The entry below describes one T cell receptor beta chain. This clone's antigen is unknown. Base qualities are not at hand, and no much larger clone is one base apart. Ophthalmopathy patients had moderately to severely active disease, Clinical Activity Score of at least 3, NOSPECS grade of at least 4, and duration under 3 months. The study excluded patients with uncontrolled infections, other autoimmune diseases, pregnancy or lactation. Diagnoses were established on the basis of clinical symptoms, serum thyroxine and TRAb, thyroid ultrasound, and orbital computed tomography. Ficoll-Paque density gradient centrifugation was used to isolate PBMCs from around 9.1 ml of fresh peripheral blood. Trizol reagent was used to extract total RNA, and RNA quality was then checked on an Agilent 2100 Bioanalyzer. Between the V and J ends, shortened by 6 bases and 0 bases respectively, the junction contains 12 bases. From a lookup of the germline V gene (reference sequence), CDR1 and CDR2 are DFQATT and SNEGSKA. Spanning cysteine to phenylalanine, the CDR3 consists of 13 amino acids. Just CDR3 DNA is preserved here, 39 bases in frame from base 1.

This sample is part of a study of T cells in Graves' hyperthyroidism and ophthalmopathy (dated by TCRdb to 2018 to 2020). Looking at the study overall: Peripheral blood was sampled at the time of initial diagnosis, prior to any treatment. According to the paper, TCR Vbeta CDR3 sequencing was carried out on some 130 peripheral blood samples, which came from 40 to 45 ophthalmopathy, roughly 75 hyperthyroidism and approximately 17 progressor patients. The roughly 91 discovery patients were randomly divided into training and test sets at a 7:3 ratio. Prospective prediction of ophthalmopathy was tested in an independent validation cohort of 18 to 20 hyperthyroidism patients and 17 patients who later progressed to ophthalmopathy. Once sampling was done, hyperthyroidism patients were given methimazole at a starting dose of 30 mg daily, whereas ophthalmopathy patients were given high-dose intravenous methylprednisolone. Thyroid tissue and blood T-cell repertoires from several Graves' hyperthyroidism patients were also compared in the study. TCR V-J signatures able to tell the groups apart were searched for in a discovery cohort of 95 to 100 patients, of whom roughly 42 had Graves' ophthalmopathy and about 55 had stable Graves' hyperthyroidism. Summary of the overall study and its limitations: Ophthalmopathy was separated from stable hyperthyroidism by a 13 V-J signature model, with approximately 90% sensitivity and 81% to 83% specificity obtained in cross-validation and 80%/75% obtained in testing. Sample size was not statistically predetermined, and blinding of investigators to group allocation was not performed. During validation, the model predicted progression to ophthalmopathy a median of approximately 7 months ahead of onset, with 60% to 71% sensitivity and roughly 75% specificity. Most expanded thyroid clonotypes (frequency above 0.001) were also detected in blood, suggesting blood repertoires may reflect thyroid immune responses.

Amplification of TCR beta CDR3 regions was carried out from RNA transcripts. A first-round RT-PCR of the TCR CDR3 used the HTBI primer set with the Qiagen OneStep RT-PCR kit. Libraries were constructed in a second round of multiplex PCR, after which size selection and purification were performed. Paired-end sequencing of the libraries was performed with 100 bp reads on an Illumina HiSeq2000. The original pipeline was this. SOAPnuke was used to process the raw data, with reads discarded if the reads contained adapters or uncalled bases, had a mean Phred below 15, or lacked an exact constant-primer or identifier match. High-quality paired reads were merged using COPE v1.2.5, and each unique nucleotide sequence was defined as a clonotype. MiTCR v1.1 was used to align clonotypes to the IMGT TRBV, TRBD and TRBJ reference segments. The analysis was restricted to V-J combinations with a frequency above 0.0001, which together covered just over 98% of the repertoires. The TCS score was defined as the ratio of F50 (clonal expansion) to E x V (chaos), calculated using BLOSUM62-based TCRdist between CDR3 peptides within each V-J. Welch's t-statistics and random forest reduced 450 to 600 V-J features to 13, which were used in a naive Bayes classifier (R e1071). TCRdb passed the public sequencing reads through fastp at Q25 and MiXCR, retaining productive beta sequences. CDR3 protein duplicates are merged, each entry listing the most common genes and DNA. The V and J calls reflect TCRdb's pipeline rather than the authors' work. Within this sample are about 480,000 distinct CDR3 sequences, with around a fifth of them counted one time only. Around 54% of the sample is in the top ten clones.

What was sequenced was blood. The sequence came from a woman aged 70-85 years with Graves' ophthalmopathy. The chain employs TRBV20-1 and TRBJ2-7, and perhaps TRBD2 as D gene, on 6 matching bases. The DNA reads as follows: TGCAGTGCCCCCGGGAGTTTCTCCTACGAGCAGTACTTC. Its coded protein is CSAPGSFSYEQYF.